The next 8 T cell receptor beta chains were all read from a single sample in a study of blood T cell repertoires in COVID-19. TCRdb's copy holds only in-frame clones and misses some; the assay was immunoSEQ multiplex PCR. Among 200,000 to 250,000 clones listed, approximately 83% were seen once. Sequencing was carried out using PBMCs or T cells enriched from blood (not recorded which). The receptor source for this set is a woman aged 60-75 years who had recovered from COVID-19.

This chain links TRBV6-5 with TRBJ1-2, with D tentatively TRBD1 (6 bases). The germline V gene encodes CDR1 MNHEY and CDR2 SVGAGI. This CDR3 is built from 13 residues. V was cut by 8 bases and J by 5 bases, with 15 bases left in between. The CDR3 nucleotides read TGTGCCAGCCATAGGGGGGGACTATATGGCTACACCTTC. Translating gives CASHRGGLYGYTF.

CDR3 bases: TGTGCCAGCAGCTCTACAGGGGTTGGAGGTGATGGCTACACCTTC. Its translation is CASSSTGVGGDGYTF. The chain carries TRBV11-2 and TRBJ1-2; TRBD1 matches 7 bases. The germline gives CDR1 SGHAT, CDR2 FQNNGV. The CDR3 is made up of 15 amino acids. V dropped 4 bases and J dropped 6; count of bases not matched to a gene: 11.

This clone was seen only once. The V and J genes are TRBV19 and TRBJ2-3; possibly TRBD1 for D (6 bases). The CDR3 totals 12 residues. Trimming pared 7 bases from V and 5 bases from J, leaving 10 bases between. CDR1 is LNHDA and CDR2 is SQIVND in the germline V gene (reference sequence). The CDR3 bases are TGTGCCAGTACTCGAGGGGGAGATACGCAGTATTTT. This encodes CASTRGGDTQYF.

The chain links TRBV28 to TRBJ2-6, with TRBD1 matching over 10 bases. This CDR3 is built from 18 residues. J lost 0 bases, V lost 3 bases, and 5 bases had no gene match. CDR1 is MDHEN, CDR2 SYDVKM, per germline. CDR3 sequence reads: CASSFPGTGVSGANVLTF. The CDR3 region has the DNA TGTGCCAGCAGTTTTCCCGGGACAGGGGTCTCTGGGGCCAACGTCCTGACTTTC.

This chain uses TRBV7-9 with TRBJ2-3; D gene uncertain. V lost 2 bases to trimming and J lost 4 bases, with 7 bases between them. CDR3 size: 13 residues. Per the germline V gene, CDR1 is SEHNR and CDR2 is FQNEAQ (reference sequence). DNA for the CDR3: TGTGCCAGCAGCTTAAATAGCCCAGATACGCAGTATTTT. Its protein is CASSLNSPDTQYF.

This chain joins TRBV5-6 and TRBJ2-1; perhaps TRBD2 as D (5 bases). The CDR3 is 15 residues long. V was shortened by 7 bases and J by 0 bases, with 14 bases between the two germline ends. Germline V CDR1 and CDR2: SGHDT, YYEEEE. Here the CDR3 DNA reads TGTGCCAGCCTGGAGTTGGGAGACTCCTACAATGAGCAGTTCTTC. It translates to CASLELGDSYNEQFF.

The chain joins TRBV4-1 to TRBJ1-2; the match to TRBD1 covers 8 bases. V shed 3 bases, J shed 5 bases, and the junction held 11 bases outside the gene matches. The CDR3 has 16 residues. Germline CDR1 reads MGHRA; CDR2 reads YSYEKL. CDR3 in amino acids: CASSQTTRTGPYGYTF. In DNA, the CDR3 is TGCGCCAGCAGCCAGACCACGCGGACAGGGCCTTATGGCTACACCTTC.

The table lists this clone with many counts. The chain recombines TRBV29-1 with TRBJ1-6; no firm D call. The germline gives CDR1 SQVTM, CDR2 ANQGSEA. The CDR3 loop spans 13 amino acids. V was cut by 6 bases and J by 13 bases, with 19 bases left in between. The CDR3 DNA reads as TGCAGCGTGCTTGAGAGCTCTGGTACCCCCCTCCACTTT. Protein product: CSVLESSGTPLHF. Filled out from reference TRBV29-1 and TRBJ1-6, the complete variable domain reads SAVISQKPSRDICQRGTSLTIQCQVDSQVTMMFWYRQQPGQSLTLIATANQGSEATYESGFVIDKFPISRPNLTFSTLTVSNMSPEDSSIYLCSVLESSGTPLHFGNGTRLTVT.